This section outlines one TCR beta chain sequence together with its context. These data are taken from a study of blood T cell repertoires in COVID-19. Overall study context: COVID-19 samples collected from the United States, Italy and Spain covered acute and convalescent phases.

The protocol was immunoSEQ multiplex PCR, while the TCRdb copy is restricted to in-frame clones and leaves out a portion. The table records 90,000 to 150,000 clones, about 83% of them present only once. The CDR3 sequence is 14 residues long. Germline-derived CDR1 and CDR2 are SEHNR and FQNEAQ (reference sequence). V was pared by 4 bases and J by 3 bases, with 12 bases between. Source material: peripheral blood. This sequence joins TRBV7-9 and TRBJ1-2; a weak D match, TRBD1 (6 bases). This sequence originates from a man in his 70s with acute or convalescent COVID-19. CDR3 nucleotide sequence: TGTGCCAGCAGCTCCCGGACAGCCGACTATGGCTACACCTTC. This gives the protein CASSSRTADYGYTF.